Following are 22 T cell receptor beta chains from one sample sequenced in a study of blood T cell repertoires in COVID-19. Here immunoSEQ multiplex PCR was the method, and the copy in TCRdb shows in-frame clones only, minus some. The data show a few hundred thousand clones, around nine tenths seen once. The sample taken for sequencing was PBMCs or T cells enriched from blood (not recorded which). These receptors all stem from a woman aged 55-70 years who had recovered from COVID-19.

This clone was seen only a few times. V and J are TRBV7-8 and TRBJ2-5; D remains unclear. V shed 3 bases and J shed 1 base, with 9 bases lying between them. There are 14 residues in the CDR3. The V gene's germline CDR1 is SGHVS and CDR2 FQNEAQ. The CDR3 loop reads CASSLRFLQETQYF. The CDR3 DNA reads as TGTGCCAGCAGCTTGAGGTTCCTCCAAGAGACCCAGTACTTC.

The chain recombines TRBV30 with TRBJ1-2; D may be TRBD1 (5 bases). V was shortened by 0 bases and J by 3 bases, with 8 bases between the two germline ends. Germline lookup yields CDR1 GTSNPN and CDR2 SVGIG (reference sequence). The CDR3 is made up of 13 amino acids. This chain's CDR3 is CAWSVSRDYGYTF. CDR3 DNA sequence: TGTGCCTGGAGTGTAAGCAGGGACTATGGCTACACCTTC.

J is TRBJ2-7 and V is TRBV27; 8 bases fit TRBD1. Germline-derived CDR1 and CDR2 are MNHEY and SMNVEV (reference sequence). The CDR3 is made up of 11 amino acids. V trimming: 6 bases; J trimming: 6 bases; junction bases outside the gene matches: 1. The CDR3 sequence is CASSRGPEQYF. CDR3 nucleotide sequence: TGTGCCAGCAGCAGGGGGCCCGAGCAGTACTTC.

V gene TRBV7-2 combines with J gene TRBJ2-1; 8 bases line up with TRBD2. This CDR3 contains 15 residues. Germline V gives CDR1 SGHTA, CDR2 FQGNSA. V gave up 3 bases and J gave up 4 bases; unmatched junction bases: 5. CDR3 amino acids: CASSFSTSGYNEQFF. CDR3 coding DNA: TGTGCCAGCAGCTTTAGCACTAGCGGTTACAATGAGCAGTTCTTC.

This chain uses TRBV6-4 with TRBJ1-6; 10 bases map to TRBD1. V gave up 8 bases and J gave up 9 bases; unmatched junction bases: 7. CDR1 and CDR2 (germline): MRHNA, SNTAGT. The CDR3 sequence is 14 residues long. CDR3: CASSLTGGRSPLHF. DNA for the CDR3: TGTGCCAGCTCCCTGACAGGGGGCCGTTCACCCCTCCACTTT.

The rearrangement uses TRBV19 and TRBJ1-6; perhaps TRBD1 as D (5 bases). Germline lookup yields CDR1 LNHDA and CDR2 SQIVND (reference sequence). The V and J ends lost 8 bases and 9 bases respectively, with 14 bases between them. The CDR3 consists of 13 residues. In DNA form, the CDR3 reads TGTGCCAGTGCCCTCCAGGGATTTTCACCCCTCCACTTT. Translating gives CASALQGFSPLHF.

V gene TRBV28 combines with J gene TRBJ1-6, with TRBD1 matching 8 bases. This CDR3 comprises 17 residues. The ends lost 2 bases at V and 0 bases at J; junction bases unmatched: 3. Germline lookup yields CDR1 MDHEN and CDR2 SYDVKM. The CDR3 loop is CASSLMTGDSYNSPLHF. The CDR3 DNA follows: TGTGCCAGCAGTTTAATGACAGGGGACTCCTATAATTCACCCCTCCACTTT.

V and J are TRBV28 and TRBJ1-2; D ambiguous. Trimming removed 7 bases at V and 7 bases at J, with 10 bases between. CDR1 is MDHEN and CDR2 is SYDVKM in the germline V gene. The CDR3 length is 11 residues. The CDR3 protein is CASNTILGYTF. DNA for the CDR3: TGTGCCAGCAACACTATCCTTGGCTACACCTTC.

V and J are TRBV7-6 and TRBJ2-1, with D tentatively TRBD1 (6 bases). The V end lost 2 bases, the J end lost 0 bases, and 8 bases lay between the germline ends. This CDR3 comprises 15 residues. In germline, CDR1 is SGHVS, CDR2 FNYEAQ. The DNA of the CDR3 is TGTGCCAGCAGCTTATCCAGGGGCTCCTACAATGAGCAGTTCTTC. Protein sequence: CASSLSRGSYNEQFF. Together with reference TRBV7-6 and TRBJ2-1, the CDR3 gives the full variable domain: GAGVSQSPRYKVTKRGQDVALRCDPISGHVSLYWYRQALGQGPEFLTYFNYEAQQDKSGLPNDRFSAERPEGSISTLTIQRTEQRDSAMYRCASSLSRGSYNEQFFGPGTRLTVL.

A single count supports this clone. This chain connects TRBV11-3 to TRBJ2-7; 8 bases fit TRBD2. There are 15 residues in the CDR3. The V gene end was trimmed by 1 base and the J gene end by 3 bases; junction bases not matched to a gene: 5. The germline V gene encodes CDR1 SGHNT and CDR2 YENEEA. In DNA form, the CDR3 reads TGTGCCAGCAGCTTAGTAGGGACTAGAGGCTACGAGCAGTACTTC. Amino acid sequence: CASSLVGTRGYEQYF.

As for this clone: Its ends do not fully match the called genes, so a read error is possible. The chain recombines TRBV28 with TRBJ1-2; D might be TRBD1 (5 bases). This CDR3 contains 10 residues. In germline, CDR1 is MDHEN, CDR2 SYDVKM. CDR3 protein: CLPTGGGYTF. The CDR3, as DNA: TGCCTGCCCACGGGGGGTGGCTACACCTTC.

Worth noting for this clone: This same CDR3 is encoded by further DNA sequences in the sample. V and J are TRBV7-8 and TRBJ1-5; no definite D call. Germline V gene lookup returns CDR1 SGHVS and CDR2 FQNEAQ. The V and J ends lost 5 bases and 0 bases respectively, with 11 bases between them. CDR3 length: 15 amino acids. In DNA form, the CDR3 reads TGTGCCAGCAGCCCCTCGGGATATAGCAATCAGCCCCAGCATTTT. Its translation is CASSPSGYSNQPQHF.

The CDR3 bases are TGTGCCAGCAGTACAGGCTACGAGCAGTACTTC. Protein: CASSTGYEQYF. J is TRBJ2-7 and V is TRBV2, with D possibly TRBD1 on 5 matching bases. This CDR3 comprises 11 residues. Germline-derived CDR1 and CDR2 are SNHLY and FYNNEI. Trimming cost V 5 bases and J 3 bases, with 5 bases left between them.

This clone appeared a few times. This chain joins TRBV28 and TRBJ1-5; 9 bases match TRBD1. V trimming: 6 bases; J trimming: 7 bases; junction bases outside the gene matches: 10. There are 15 residues in the CDR3. Germline lookup yields CDR1 MDHEN and CDR2 SYDVKM. The CDR3 loop reads CASRPVWTGDQPQHF. DNA of the CDR3: TGTGCCAGCAGACCTGTCTGGACAGGGGACCAGCCCCAGCATTTT.

This chain joins TRBV28 and TRBJ1-2; 7 nucleotides line up with TRBD1. The CDR3 consists of 14 residues. From germline, CDR1 is MDHEN and CDR2 SYDVKM. V was pared by 3 bases and J by 2 bases, with 3 bases of the junction left unmatched. The CDR3 is CASSFGQANYGYTF. The CDR3 DNA reads as TGTGCCAGCAGTTTCGGACAGGCCAACTATGGCTACACCTTC.

The rearrangement joins TRBV3-1 (or the pseudogene TRBV3-2) to TRBJ1-2; a possible D gene is TRBD1 (6 bases). V lost 4 bases, J lost 7 bases, and 13 bases lay in between. Germline V CDR1 and CDR2: LGHDT, YNNKEL (reference sequence). The CDR3 is 13 residues long. The CDR3 spells CASSPQGLFGYTF. DNA of the CDR3: TGTGCCAGCAGCCCTCAGGGGTTGTTTGGCTACACCTTC.

This clone was recorded a few times. As DNA, the CDR3 is TGCGCCAGCAGCCAAGCCGTTTCGACAGGCTACAATGAGCAGTTCTTC. Protein: CASSQAVSTGYNEQFF. The rearrangement uses TRBV4-1 and TRBJ2-1; D may be TRBD1 (6 bases). Trimming stripped 1 base from V and 3 bases from J, with 13 bases between. From germline, CDR1 is MGHRA and CDR2 YSYEKL. The CDR3 consists of 16 residues.

The chain is built from TRBV5-1 and TRBJ2-3, with 7 bases that match TRBD2. Per germline, CDR1 SGHRS and CDR2 YFSETQ. V trimming: 3 bases; J trimming: 1 base; junction bases outside the gene matches: 8. This CDR3 has 16 amino acids. The CDR3 nucleotides are TGCGCCAGCAGCTGGCTAGCGGCTCTAGGCACAGATACGCAGTATTTT. Encoded protein: CASSWLAALGTDTQYF.

J is TRBJ2-7 and V is TRBV7-2; TRBD2 agrees at 8 bases. V was clipped by 5 bases and J by 0 bases; unmatched bases: 6. Germline V gives CDR1 SGHTA, CDR2 FQGNSA. There are 15 residues in the CDR3. The CDR3 is CASSTISGSSYEQYF. The CDR3 DNA sequence: TGTGCCAGCAGCACTATAAGCGGGAGCTCCTACGAGCAGTACTTC.

The J gene is TRBJ1-2, the V gene TRBV4-1, with TRBD1 matching over 7 bases. V lost 1 base, J lost 6 bases, and 8 bases stayed unmatched. The CDR3 has 15 amino acids. CDR1 is MGHRA and CDR2 is YSYEKL in the germline V gene. CDR3 sequence (DNA): TGCGCCAGCAGCCAAGCGACAGGGTGGACGGATGGCTACACCTTC. This translates into CASSQATGWTDGYTF.

This chain uses TRBV6-5 with TRBJ1-1; TRBD1 matches at 8 bases. Germline V gene sequence: CDR1 MNHEY, CDR2 SVGAGI. Losses at the gene ends were 5 bases for V and 2 bases for J; bases not matched to a gene: 7. CDR3 size: 15 residues. DNA of the CDR3: TGTGCCAGCAGTCCCCGGACAGGGAGTAACACTGAAGCTTTCTTT. Residues: CASSPRTGSNTEAFF.

The gene calls are TRBV19 and TRBJ1-2, with TRBD1 as a possible D gene (5 bases). Trimming left V 5 bases short and J 8 bases short, with 18 bases between. Germline assignment: CDR1 LNHDA and CDR2 SQIVND (reference sequence). The CDR3 runs 14 residues. CDR3 bases: TGTGCCAGTAGTTCGCAGGGTCTCTCGGGCGGCTACACCTTC. This codes for CASSSQGLSGGYTF.